This T cell receptor (beta chain) comes out of a study of shared clonotypes between healthy human individuals. General observations from the study: In contrast to clonotypes shared by all four donors, non-shared clonotypes had lower generation probabilities.

This clone appeared once. The antigen remains undetermined. At the deep level, the assay was run. Measured with immunoSEQ multiplex PCR; TCRdb has only the in-frame clones, and not every one. Of roughly 640,000 clones listed, approximately 97% are singletons. The germline CDR1 and CDR2 sequences are LNHDA and SQIVND (reference sequence). V was trimmed by 5 bases and J by 0 bases, leaving 17 bases between them. CDR3 length: 17 amino acids. The gene calls are TRBV19 and TRBJ1-5; possible D gene TRBD1, 6 bases. The source of this sequence is a woman in her thirties in good health. The sample comprised naive CD4+ T cells sorted from blood. Subset specified: CD45RA+ positively selected. In DNA, the CDR3 is TGTGCCAGTAGTCCGTACAGGGTTGCCTATAGCAATCAGCCCCAGCATTTT. Its protein is CASSPYRVAYSNQPQHF.